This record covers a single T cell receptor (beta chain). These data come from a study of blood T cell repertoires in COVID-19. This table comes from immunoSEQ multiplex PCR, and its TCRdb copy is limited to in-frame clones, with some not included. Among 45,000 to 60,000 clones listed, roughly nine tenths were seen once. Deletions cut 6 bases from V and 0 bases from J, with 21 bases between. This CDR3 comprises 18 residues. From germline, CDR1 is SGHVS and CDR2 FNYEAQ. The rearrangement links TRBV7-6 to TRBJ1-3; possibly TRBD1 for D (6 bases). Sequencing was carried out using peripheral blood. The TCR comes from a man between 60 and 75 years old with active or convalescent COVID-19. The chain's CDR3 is CASSPGGGQHYSGNTIYF. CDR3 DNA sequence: TGTGCCAGCAGTCCCGGTGGGGGACAACACTACTCTGGAAACACCATATATTTT.